These 2 T cell receptor beta chains were all obtained from the same sample, sequenced in a study of blood T cells in healthy people across ages. Next came a second PCR, run for about 6 to 11 cycles, which used a sample-barcoded 5' primer along with a J-beta primer mix. MiXCR, run by TCRdb on the 5' RACE reads, gives a single entry per CDR3 protein. The sample carries 650,000 to 800,000 distinct CDR3 sequences, 40% to 50% recorded once. The sequenced material came from blood. The origin of the receptors is a man aged 60 to 69 in good health.

A few counts support this clonotype. The chain carries TRBV7-2 and TRBJ1-2, with a possible D match to TRBD1 (6 bases). V gave up 5 bases and J gave up 8 bases, with 9 bases separating them. This CDR3 contains 11 residues. The germline V gene encodes CDR1 SGHTA and CDR2 FQGNSA. CDR3 DNA sequence: TGTGCCAGCAGCGGAACAGGGGGCTACACCTTC. Protein sequence: CASSGTGGYTF. Based on the CDR3 plus reference TRBV7-2 and TRBJ1-2, the full variable domain is GAGVSQSPSNKVTEKGKDVELRCDPISGHTALYWYRQSLGQGLEFLIYFQGNSAPDKSGLPSDRFSAERTGGSVSTLTIQRTQQEDSAVYLCASSGTGGYTFGSGTRLTVV.

The count of this clonotype is one. CDR3 sequence (DNA): TGTGCCAGCAGTTACGCGACGGACAGGGCGGGGAGAAGGACTGAAGCTTTCTTT. Translating it yields CASSYATDRAGRRTEAFF. This chain uses TRBV6-5 with TRBJ1-1, with TRBD1 identical over 8 bases. The J segment lost 5 bases and the V segment lost 2 bases, leaving 16 bases of the junction unmatched. This CDR3 has 18 residues. Germline V gene sequence: CDR1 MNHEY, CDR2 SVGAGI.